Sequencing of this TCR beta chain was carried out in a study of T-cell reconstitution after alpha-beta-depleted transplantation in children. Ten or more counts support this clonotype. The V gene's germline CDR1 is SGHTA and CDR2 FQGNSA. V lost 5 bases and J lost 3; bases outside the gene matches: 4. The length of the CDR3 is 13 residues. Unique molecular identifiers were incorporated into the prepared TCRbeta library. TCRdb independently ran MiXCR on the PCR reads; one entry per CDR3 protein. This sample yields around 340,000 distinct CDR3 sequences, of which about an eighth are seen a single time; roughly 4.3% belongs to the top ten.

V gene TRBV7-2 combines with J gene TRBJ2-7; the match to TRBD2 covers 7 bases. The source is a human donor who donated a stem cell graft to a child with Fanconi anemia. The specimen comprised PBMCs, sampled from the stem cell graft. The CDR3 DNA follows: TGTGCCAGCAGCGTCGGACTAGTCTACGAGCAGTACTTC. Encoded protein: CASSVGLVYEQYF.